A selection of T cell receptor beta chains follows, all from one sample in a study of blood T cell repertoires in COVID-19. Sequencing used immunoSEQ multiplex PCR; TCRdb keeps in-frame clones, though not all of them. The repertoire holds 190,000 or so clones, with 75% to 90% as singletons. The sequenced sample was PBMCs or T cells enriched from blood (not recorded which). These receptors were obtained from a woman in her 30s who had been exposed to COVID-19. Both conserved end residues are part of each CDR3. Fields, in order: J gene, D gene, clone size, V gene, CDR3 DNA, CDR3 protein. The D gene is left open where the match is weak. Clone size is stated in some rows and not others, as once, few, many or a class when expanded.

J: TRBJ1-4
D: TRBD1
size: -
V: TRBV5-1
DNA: TGCGCCAGCAGCTTCCGCGGGACAGGCCGAACTAATGAAAAACTGTTTTTT
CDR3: CASSFRGTGRTNEKLFF

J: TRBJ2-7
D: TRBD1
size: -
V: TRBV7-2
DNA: TGTGCCAGCAGACGGCCGGGACAGGGGGCGGGTGAGCAGTACTTC
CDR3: CASRRPGQGAGEQYF

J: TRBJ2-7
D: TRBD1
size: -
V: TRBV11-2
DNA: TGTGCCAGCAGCTTAGTAGGGACAGGGTCGGGCGAGCAGTACTTC
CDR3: CASSLVGTGSGEQYF

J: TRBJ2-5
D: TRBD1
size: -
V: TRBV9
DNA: TGTGCCAGCAGCGTAGAGGACAGGAGTATAGAGACCCAGTACTTC
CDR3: CASSVEDRSIETQYF

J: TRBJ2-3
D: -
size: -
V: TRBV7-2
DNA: TGTGCCAGCAGCTTACAATATGGAGAGGATACGCAGTATTTT
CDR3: CASSLQYGEDTQYF

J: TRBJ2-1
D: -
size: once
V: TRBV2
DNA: TGTGCCAGCAGTGTTTGGCGGGACCGCTCCTACAATGAGCAGTTCTTC
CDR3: CASSVWRDRSYNEQFF

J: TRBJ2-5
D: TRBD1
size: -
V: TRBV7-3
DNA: TGTGCCAGCAGCCCGTCTTACAGGGGGGAGACCCAGTACTTC
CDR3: CASSPSYRGETQYF

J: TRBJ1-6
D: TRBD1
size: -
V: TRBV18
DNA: TGTGCCAGCTCACCAACCGGGACAGGGGAAAATTCACCCCTCCACTTT
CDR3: CASSPTGTGENSPLHF

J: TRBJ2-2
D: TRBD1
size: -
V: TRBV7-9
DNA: TGTGCCAGCAGCTTTGGGGACAGGGTCACCGGGGAGCTGTTTTTT
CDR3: CASSFGDRVTGELFF

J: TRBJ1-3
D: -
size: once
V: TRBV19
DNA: TGTGCCAGTAGTATAGTACGGGGGTCTGGAAACACCATATATTTT
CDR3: CASSIVRGSGNTIYF

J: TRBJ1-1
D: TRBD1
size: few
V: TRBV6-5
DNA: TGTGCCAGCAGCGACAGGGGGCCGAACACTGAAGCTTTCTTT
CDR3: CASSDRGPNTEAFF

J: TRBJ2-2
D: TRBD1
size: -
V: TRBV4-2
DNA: TGTGCCAGCAGCCAGGGACAGGTAAACACCGGGGAGCTGTTTTTT
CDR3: CASSQGQVNTGELFF

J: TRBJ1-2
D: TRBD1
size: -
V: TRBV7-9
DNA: TGTGCCAGCAGCTTACGGTTGGACAGGGAGAACTATGGCTACACCTTC
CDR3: CASSLRLDRENYGYTF

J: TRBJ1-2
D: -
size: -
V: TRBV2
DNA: TGTGCCAGCAGGGACATCCTCGGGCGCTACACCTTC
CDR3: CASRDILGRYTF

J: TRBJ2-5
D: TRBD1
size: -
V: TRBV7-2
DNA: TGTGCCAGCAGCTTAGGACAGGGTAAAAGGGAGACCCAGTACTTC
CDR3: CASSLGQGKRETQYF

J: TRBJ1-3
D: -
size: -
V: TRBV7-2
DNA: TGTGCCAGCAGCGCCCAGGGGTTTGGAGGAAACACCATATATTTT
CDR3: CASSAQGFGGNTIYF

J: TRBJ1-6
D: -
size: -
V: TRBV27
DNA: TGTGCCAGCAGTCTCGCGGGAAGGGCGAATAATTCACCCCTCCACTTT
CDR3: CASSLAGRANNSPLHF

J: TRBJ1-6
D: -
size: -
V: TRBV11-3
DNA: TGTGCCAGCAGCTACGGGTCCGATAATTCACCCCTCCACTTT
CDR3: CASSYGSDNSPLHF

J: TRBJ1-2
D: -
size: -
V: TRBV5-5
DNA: TGTGCCAGCAGCATGGCAGCGCTTAACTATGGCTACACCTTC
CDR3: CASSMAALNYGYTF

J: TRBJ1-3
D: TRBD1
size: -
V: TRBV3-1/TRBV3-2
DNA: TGTGCCAGCAGCCAAGAGGACAGGGCAATCTTGGACACCATATATTTT
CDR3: CASSQEDRAILDTIYF

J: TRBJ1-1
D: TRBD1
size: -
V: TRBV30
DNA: TGTGCCTGGAGGGGACAGGGGATTTTTGGCACTGAAGCTTTCTTT
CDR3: CAWRGQGIFGTEAFF

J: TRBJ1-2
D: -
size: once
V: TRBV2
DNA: TGTGCCAGCAGTGACAGTTTTAACTATGGCTACACCTTC
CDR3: CASSDSFNYGYTF

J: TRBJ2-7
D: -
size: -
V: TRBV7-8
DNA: TGTGCCAGCAGCCTCTACGGGACTTACGAGCAGTACTTC
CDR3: CASSLYGTYEQYF

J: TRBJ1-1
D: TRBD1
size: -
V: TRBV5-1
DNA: TGCGCCAGCAGCCTCCGGACAGGGGGGAACACTGAAGCTTTCTTT
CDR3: CASSLRTGGNTEAFF

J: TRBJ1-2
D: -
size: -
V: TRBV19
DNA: TGTGCCAGTAGTATAGTAGGAGCAGGGAACTATGGCTACACCTTC
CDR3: CASSIVGAGNYGYTF

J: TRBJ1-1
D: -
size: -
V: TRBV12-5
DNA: TGTGCTAGTGGTAATCGTACAGCGAACACTGAAGCTTTCTTT
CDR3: CASGNRTANTEAFF

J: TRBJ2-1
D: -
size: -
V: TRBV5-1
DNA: TGCGCCAGCAGCTCAGTGGGGACAAATAATATAGGCGAGCAGTTCTTC
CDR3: CASSSVGTNNIGEQFF

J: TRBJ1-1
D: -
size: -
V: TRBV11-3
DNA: TGTGCCAGCAGCGGGACTGGGGGGTGGGACACTGAAGCTTTCTTT
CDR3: CASSGTGGWDTEAFF

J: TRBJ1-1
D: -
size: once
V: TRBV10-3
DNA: TGTGCCATCAGTGAACAGGGACTGAACACTGAAGCTTTCTTT
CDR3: CAISEQGLNTEAFF

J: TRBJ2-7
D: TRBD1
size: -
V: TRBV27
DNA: TGTGCCAGCAGCCGGGATGGACAGGGTCATTACGAGCAGTACTTC
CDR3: CASSRDGQGHYEQYF

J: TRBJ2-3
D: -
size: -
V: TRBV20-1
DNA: TGCAGTGCTAGTGTTGGGACTAGCACAGATACGCAGTATTTT
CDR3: CSASVGTSTDTQYF

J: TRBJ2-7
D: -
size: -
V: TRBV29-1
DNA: TGCAGCGTTGAAGGCCCAGGAGGCCACCCCTACGAGCAGTACTTC
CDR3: CSVEGPGGHPYEQYF

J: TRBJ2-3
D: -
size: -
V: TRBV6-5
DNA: TGTGCCACCACAGGGAACACAGATACGCAGTATTTT
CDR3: CATTGNTDTQYF

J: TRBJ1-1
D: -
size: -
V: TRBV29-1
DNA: TGCAGCGTTGTAGGGGGTGGGGCTGAAGCTTTCTTT
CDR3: CSVVGGGAEAFF

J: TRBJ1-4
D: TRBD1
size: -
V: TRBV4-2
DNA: TGTGCCAGCAGCCAAGGGCCGACAGGGGTACTTGAAAAACTGTTTTTT
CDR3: CASSQGPTGVLEKLFF

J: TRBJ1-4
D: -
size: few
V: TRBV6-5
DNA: TGTGCCAGAAGACACAGGGTGCAAGATGAAAAACTGTTTTTT
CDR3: CARRHRVQDEKLFF

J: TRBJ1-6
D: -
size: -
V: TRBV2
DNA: TGTGCCAGCAGTGAAAGGCAGGGAACCTCACCCCTCCACTTT
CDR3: CASSERQGTSPLHF

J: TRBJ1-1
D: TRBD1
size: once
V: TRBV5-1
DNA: TGCGCCAGCAGCTATAGGGCACAGGGGTTAGGTACTGAAGCTTTCTTT
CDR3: CASSYRAQGLGTEAFF

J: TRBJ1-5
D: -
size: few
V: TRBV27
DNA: TGTGCCAGCAGCCGATTACCCCAACCCGGCGGGGGGTATCGCAATCAGCCCCAGCATTTT
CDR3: CASSRLPQPGGGYRNQPQHF

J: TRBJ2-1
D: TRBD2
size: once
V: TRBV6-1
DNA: TGTGCCAGCAGTGAACTAGCGGGGGAGAGGAATGAGCAGTTCTTC
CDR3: CASSELAGERNEQFF

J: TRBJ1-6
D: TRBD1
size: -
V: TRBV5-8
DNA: TGTGCCAGCAGCTTGGGACAGGGGTGGTCCTATAATTCACCCCTCCACTTT
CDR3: CASSLGQGWSYNSPLHF

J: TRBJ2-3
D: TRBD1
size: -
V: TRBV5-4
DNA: TGTGCCAGCAGCTTGGTTGGACAGGGGGTAGTAGATACGCAGTATTTT
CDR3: CASSLVGQGVVDTQYF

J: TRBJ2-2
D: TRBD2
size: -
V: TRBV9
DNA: TGTGCCAGCAGCGTAGCTAGCGGGGCCCTGCGGGCCGGGGAGCTGTTTTTT
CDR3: CASSVASGALRAGELFF